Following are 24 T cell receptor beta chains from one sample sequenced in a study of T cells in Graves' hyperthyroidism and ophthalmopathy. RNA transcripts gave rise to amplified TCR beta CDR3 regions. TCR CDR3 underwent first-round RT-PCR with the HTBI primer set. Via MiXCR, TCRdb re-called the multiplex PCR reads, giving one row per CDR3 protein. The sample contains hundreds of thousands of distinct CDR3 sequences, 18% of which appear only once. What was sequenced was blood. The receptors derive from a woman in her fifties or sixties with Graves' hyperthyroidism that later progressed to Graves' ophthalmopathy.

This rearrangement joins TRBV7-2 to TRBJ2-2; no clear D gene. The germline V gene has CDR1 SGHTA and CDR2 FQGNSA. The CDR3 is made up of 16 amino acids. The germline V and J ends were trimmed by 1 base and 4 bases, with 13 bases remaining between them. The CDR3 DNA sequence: TGTGCCAGCAGCTTAGTTGCAGCGCAAAGCACCGGGGAGCTGTTTTTT. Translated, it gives CASSLVAAQSTGELFF. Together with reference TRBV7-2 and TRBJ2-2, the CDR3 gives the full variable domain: GAGVSQSPSNKVTEKGKDVELRCDPISGHTALYWYRQSLGQGLEFLIYFQGNSAPDKSGLPSDRFSAERTGGSVSTLTIQRTQQEDSAVYLCASSLVAAQSTGELFFGEGSRLTVL.

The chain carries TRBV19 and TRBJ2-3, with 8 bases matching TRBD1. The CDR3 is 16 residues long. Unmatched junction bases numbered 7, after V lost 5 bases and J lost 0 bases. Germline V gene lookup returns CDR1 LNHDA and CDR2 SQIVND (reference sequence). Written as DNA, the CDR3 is TGTGCCAGTAGTCTCCGGACAGGGAGGAGCACAGATACGCAGTATTTT. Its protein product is CASSLRTGRSTDTQYF.

The CDR3 DNA follows: TGTGCCATCAGGACAGGTCTGGATAATTCACCCCTCCACTTT. Encoded protein: CAIRTGLDNSPLHF. The V call is TRBV10-3, the J call TRBJ1-6; D possibly corresponds to TRBD1 (6 bases). V was pared by 6 bases and J by 5 bases, with 11 bases between. Germline CDR1 is ENHRY and CDR2 is SYGVKD. The CDR3 has 14 residues.

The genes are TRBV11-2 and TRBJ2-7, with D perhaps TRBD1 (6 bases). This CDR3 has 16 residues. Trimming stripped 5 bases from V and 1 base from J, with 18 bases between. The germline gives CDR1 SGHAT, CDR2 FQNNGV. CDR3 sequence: CASSPRQVLNSYEQYF. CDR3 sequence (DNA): TGTGCCAGCAGCCCGAGACAGGTCCTGAATTCCTACGAGCAGTACTTC.

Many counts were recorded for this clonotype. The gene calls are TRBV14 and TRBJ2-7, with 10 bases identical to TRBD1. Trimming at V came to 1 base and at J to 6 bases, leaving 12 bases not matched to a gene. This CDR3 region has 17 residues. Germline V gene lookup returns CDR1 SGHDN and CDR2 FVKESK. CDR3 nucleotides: TGTGCCAGCAGCCAAGTATTGGGACAGGGGAGTTGGAGCGAGCAGTACTTC. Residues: CASSQVLGQGSWSEQYF.

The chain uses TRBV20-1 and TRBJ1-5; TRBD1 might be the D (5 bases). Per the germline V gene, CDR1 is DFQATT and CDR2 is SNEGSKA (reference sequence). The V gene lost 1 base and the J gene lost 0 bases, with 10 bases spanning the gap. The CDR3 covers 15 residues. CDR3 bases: TGCAGTGCTAGAGCCACAGGATATAGCAATCAGCCCCAGCATTTT. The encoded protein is CSARATGYSNQPQHF.

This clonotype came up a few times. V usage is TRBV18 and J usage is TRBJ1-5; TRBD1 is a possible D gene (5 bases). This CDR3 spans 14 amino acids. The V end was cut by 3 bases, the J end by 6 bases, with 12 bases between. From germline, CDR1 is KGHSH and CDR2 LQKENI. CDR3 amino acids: CASSPAGGGQPQHF. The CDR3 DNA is TGTGCCAGCTCACCGGCCGGGGGTGGTCAGCCCCAGCATTTT.

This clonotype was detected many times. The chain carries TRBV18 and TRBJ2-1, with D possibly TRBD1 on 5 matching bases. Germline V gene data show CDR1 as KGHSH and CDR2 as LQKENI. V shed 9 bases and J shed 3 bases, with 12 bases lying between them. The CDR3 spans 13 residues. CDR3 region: CASLGLDYNEQFF. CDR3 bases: TGTGCCAGTTTGGGGCTAGACTACAATGAGCAGTTCTTC.

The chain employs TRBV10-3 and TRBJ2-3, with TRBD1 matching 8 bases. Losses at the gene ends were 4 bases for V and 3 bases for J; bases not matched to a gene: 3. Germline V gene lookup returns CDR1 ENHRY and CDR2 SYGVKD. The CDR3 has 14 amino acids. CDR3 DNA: TGTGCCATCAGTGCGACAGGGGAGACAGATACGCAGTATTTT. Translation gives CAISATGETDTQYF.

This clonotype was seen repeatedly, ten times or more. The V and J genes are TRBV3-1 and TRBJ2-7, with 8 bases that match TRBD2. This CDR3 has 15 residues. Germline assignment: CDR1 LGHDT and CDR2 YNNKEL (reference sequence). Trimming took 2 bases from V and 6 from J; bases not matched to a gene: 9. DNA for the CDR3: TGTGCCAGCAGCCAACAAAGACCGGGACTAGGCGAGCAGTACTTC. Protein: CASSQQRPGLGEQYF.

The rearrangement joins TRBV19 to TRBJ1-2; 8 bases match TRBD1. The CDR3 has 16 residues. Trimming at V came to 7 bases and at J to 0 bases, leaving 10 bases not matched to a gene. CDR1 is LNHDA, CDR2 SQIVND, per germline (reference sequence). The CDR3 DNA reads TGTGCCAGTACCAAACCCCGGACAGGGACTAACTATGGCTACACCTTC. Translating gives CASTKPRTGTNYGYTF. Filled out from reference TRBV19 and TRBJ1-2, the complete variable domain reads DGGITQSPKYLFRKEGQNVTLSCEQNLNHDAMYWYRQDPGQGLRLIYYSQIVNDFQKGDIAEGYSVSREKKESFPLTVTSAQKNPTAFYLCASTKPRTGTNYGYTFGSGTRLTVV.

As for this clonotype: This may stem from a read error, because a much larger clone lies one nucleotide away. The CDR3 loop reads CASNSPGTGNYGQYF. In DNA, the CDR3 is TGTGCCAGCAATTCGCCCGGGACAGGGAACTACGGGCAGTACTTC. The rearrangement uses TRBV2 and TRBJ2-7, with 9 bases that match TRBD1. This CDR3 contains 15 residues. Per germline, CDR1 SNHLY and CDR2 FYNNEI.

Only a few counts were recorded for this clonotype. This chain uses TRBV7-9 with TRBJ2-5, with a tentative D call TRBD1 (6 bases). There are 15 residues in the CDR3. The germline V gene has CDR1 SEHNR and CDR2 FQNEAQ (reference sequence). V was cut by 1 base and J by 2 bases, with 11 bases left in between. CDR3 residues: CASSLGARGQETQYF. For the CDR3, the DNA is TGTGCCAGCAGCTTAGGGGCCAGGGGACAAGAGACCCAGTACTTC.

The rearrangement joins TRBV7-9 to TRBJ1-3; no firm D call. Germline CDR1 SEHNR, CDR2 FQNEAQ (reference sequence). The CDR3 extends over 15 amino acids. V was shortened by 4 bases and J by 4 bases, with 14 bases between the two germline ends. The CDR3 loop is CASSYTQLRGNTIYF. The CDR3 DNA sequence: TGTGCCAGCAGCTACACCCAGTTACGCGGAAACACCATATATTTT.

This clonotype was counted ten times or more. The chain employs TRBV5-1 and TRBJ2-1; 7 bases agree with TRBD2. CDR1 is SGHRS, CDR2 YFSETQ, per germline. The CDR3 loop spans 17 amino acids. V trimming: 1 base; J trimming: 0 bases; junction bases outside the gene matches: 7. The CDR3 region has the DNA TGCGCCAGCAGCTTGAGATCGGGGGGACTCTCCTACAATGAGCAGTTCTTC. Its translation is CASSLRSGGLSYNEQFF.

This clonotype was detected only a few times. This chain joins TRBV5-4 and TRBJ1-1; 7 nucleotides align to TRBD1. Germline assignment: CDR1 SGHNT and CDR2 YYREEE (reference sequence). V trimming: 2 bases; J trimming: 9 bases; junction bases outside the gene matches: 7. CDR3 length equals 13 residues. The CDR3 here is CASSFDRDDQAFF. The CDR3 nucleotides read TGTGCCAGCAGCTTTGACAGGGATGATCAAGCTTTCTTT.

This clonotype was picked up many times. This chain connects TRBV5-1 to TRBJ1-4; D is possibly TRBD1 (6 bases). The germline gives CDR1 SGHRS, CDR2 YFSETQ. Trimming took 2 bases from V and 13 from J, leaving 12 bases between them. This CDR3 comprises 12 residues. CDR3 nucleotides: TGCGCCAGCAGCTTCGACGGACAGCTACTGTTTTTT. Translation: CASSFDGQLLFF.

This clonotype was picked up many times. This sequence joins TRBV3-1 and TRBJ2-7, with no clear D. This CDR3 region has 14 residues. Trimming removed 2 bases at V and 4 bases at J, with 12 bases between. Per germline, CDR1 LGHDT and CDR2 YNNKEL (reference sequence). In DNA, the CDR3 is TGTGCCAGCAGCCAAATAGGCGTGGGATACGAGCAGTACTTC. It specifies CASSQIGVGYEQYF.

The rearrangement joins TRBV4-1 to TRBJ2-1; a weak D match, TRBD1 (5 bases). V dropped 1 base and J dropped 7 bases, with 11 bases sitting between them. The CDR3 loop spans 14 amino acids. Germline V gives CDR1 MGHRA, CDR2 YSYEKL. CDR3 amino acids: CASSQVRRANEQFF. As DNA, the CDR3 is TGCGCCAGCAGCCAAGTCCGCAGGGCTAATGAGCAGTTCTTC.

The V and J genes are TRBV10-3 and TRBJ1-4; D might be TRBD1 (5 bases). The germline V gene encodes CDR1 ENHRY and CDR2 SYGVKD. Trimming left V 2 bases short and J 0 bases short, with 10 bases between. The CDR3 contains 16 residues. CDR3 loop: CAISEGKGTTNEKLFF. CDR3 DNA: TGTGCCATCAGTGAGGGAAAGGGGACAACTAATGAAAAACTGTTTTTT.

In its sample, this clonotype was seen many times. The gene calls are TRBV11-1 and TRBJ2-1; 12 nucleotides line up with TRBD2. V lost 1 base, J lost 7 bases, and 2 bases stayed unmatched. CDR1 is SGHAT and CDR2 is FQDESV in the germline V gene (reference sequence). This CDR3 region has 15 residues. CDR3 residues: CASSLVLAGGNEQFF. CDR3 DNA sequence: TGTGCCAGCAGCTTAGTACTAGCGGGGGGAAATGAGCAGTTCTTC.

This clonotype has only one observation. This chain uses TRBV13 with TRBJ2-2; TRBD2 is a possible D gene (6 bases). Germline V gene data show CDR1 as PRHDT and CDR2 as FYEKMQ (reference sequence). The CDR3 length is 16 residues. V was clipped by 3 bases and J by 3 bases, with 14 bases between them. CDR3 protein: CASSLAWGGDTGELFF. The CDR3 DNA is TGTGCCAGCAGCTTGGCCTGGGGAGGCGACACCGGGGAGCTGTTTTTT.

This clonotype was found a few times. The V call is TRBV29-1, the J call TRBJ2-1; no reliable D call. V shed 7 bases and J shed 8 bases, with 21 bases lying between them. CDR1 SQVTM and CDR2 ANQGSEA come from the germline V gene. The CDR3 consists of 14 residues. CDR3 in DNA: TGCAGCGCGAACCGGGCCCTTCCGTGGGATGAGCAGTTCTTC. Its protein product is CSANRALPWDEQFF.

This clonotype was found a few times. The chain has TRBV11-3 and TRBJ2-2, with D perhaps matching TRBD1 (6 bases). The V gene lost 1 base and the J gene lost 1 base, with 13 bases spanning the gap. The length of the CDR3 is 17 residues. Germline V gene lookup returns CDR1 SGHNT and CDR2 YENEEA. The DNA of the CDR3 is TGTGCCAGCAGCTTAGGAGCAGGGGATAGGAACACCGGGGAGCTGTTTTTT. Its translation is CASSLGAGDRNTGELFF.